The T cell receptor (beta chain) under discussion was sequenced for a study of T cells in Graves' hyperthyroidism and ophthalmopathy. Broader study findings: Ophthalmopathy cases were set apart from stable hyperthyroidism by a 13 V-J model. Within blood appeared most thyroid clonotypes that had expanded above 0.001. Progression to ophthalmopathy was predicted a median of 6.5 months early.

Amplification of TCR beta CDR3 regions used RNA as the template. First-round RT-PCR targeting the TCR CDR3 was performed with the HTBI primer set. TCRdb passed the multiplex PCR reads through MiXCR, listing each CDR3 protein once. The sample yields more than 500,000 distinct CDR3 sequences, under 60% seen once. Points on this clonotype: Its antigen is unidentified.

Lactation, pregnancy, other autoimmune disease or uncontrolled infection led to exclusion of patients. Source material: peripheral blood or thyroid tissue (not recorded which). The TCR originated in an adult woman with Graves' disease, either hyperthyroidism or ophthalmopathy (not recorded which).

DNA for the CDR3: TGCAGCCCCCAAATGGGGTTGGGGTCTGAAGCTTTCTTT. It encodes CSPQMGLGSEAFF. V and J are TRBV29-1 and TRBJ1-1, with D unclear. The CDR3 covers 13 residues. V was pared by 8 bases and J by 6 bases, with 19 bases between. Germline values: CDR1 SQVTM, CDR2 ANQGSEA. Together with reference TRBV29-1 and TRBJ1-1, the CDR3 gives the full variable domain: SAVISQKPSRDICQRGTSLTIQCQVDSQVTMMFWYRQQPGQSLTLIATANQGSEATYESGFVIDKFPISRPNLTFSTLTVSNMSPEDSSIYLCSPQMGLGSEAFFGQGTRLTVV.